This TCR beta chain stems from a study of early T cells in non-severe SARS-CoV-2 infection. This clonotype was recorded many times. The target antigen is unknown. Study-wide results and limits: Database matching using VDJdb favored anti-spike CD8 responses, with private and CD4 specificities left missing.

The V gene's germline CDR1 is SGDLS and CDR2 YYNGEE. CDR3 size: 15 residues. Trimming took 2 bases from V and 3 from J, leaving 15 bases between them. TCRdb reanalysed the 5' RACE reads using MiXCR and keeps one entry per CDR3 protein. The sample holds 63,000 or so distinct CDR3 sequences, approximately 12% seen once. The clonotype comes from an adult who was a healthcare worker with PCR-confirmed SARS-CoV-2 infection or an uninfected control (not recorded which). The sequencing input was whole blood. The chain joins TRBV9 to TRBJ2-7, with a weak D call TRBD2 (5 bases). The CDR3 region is CASSVYERDIYEQYF. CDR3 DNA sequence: TGTGCCAGCAGCGTCTATGAGAGGGATATCTACGAGCAGTACTTC.